What follows describes a single T cell receptor beta chain. Unmatched junction bases numbered 11, after V lost 4 bases and J lost 2 bases. Germline V gene data show CDR1 as ENHRY and CDR2 as SYGVKD. The CDR3 is 17 residues long. Original analysis: From reference gene primer amplification, estimates of nucleated cell counts were derived. Clones were read by immunoSEQ multiplex PCR, and TCRdb kept only the in-frame ones, dropping some. Clone size and V and J calls were adopted from that table, with D and trimming inferred from the DNA. The sample contains 150,000 to 200,000 clones, 80% to 90% of which appear only once. The data originate from a study of blood T cell repertoires in COVID-19. About the research overall: Nucleic acid was either cDNA or gDNA, and it came from T cells, B-cell-depleted T cells, or PBMCs.

Seattle-derived patients entered the study during active infection and were followed longitudinally. This chain links TRBV10-3 with TRBJ2-3; 8 bases align to TRBD2. Sequenced material: peripheral blood. The sequence was obtained from a woman in her sixties or seventies with COVID-19, enrolled during active disease. The CDR3 nucleotides are TGTGCCATCAGTGCCTACTCCGCGGGAGGCTCCACAGATACGCAGTATTTT. As protein: CAISAYSAGGSTDTQYF.